The present T cell receptor (beta chain) was sequenced within a study of molecular identifiers for immune sequencing clone quantification. Whole-study context: Within a replicate experiment, RNA obtained from either about 20,000 or 100,000 naive CD8 cells was divided into five aliquots, and four of those aliquots were then sequenced.

TCRdb called the PCR reads again in MiXCR, with one record for every CDR3 protein. The sample holds 250,000 to 400,000 distinct CDR3 sequences, about 21% seen once. The V gene end was trimmed by 4 bases and the J gene end by 6 bases; junction bases not matched to a gene: 17. The CDR3 is 18 amino acids. Germline V gene sequence: CDR1 SGHNT, CDR2 YYREEE (reference sequence). About this clonotype itself: Antigen specificity is unknown.

Findings of the study overall: Spiked Jurkat TCR RNA originating from one cell could reportedly be identified amid some 950,000 naive cells.

When naive CD8 T cells were sorted, they were gated as CD8+CD4-CCR7+CD45RA+. The sequenced sample consisted of naive CD8+ T cells from blood, with Jurkat cell RNA spiked in. As for subset: FACS-sorted CD8+CD4-CCR7+CD45RA+ naive T cells. This chain connects TRBV5-4 to TRBJ2-3; 10 bases match TRBD2. The receptor was derived from a human donor in good health. Some libraries in this study had Jurkat cell RNA spiked in. The CDR3 protein is CASSPIGALAGVSDTQYF. CDR3 sequence (DNA): TGTGCCAGCAGCCCGATAGGGGCCCTAGCGGGAGTTTCGGATACGCAGTATTTT.